The 26 T cell receptor beta chains reported below all come from one sample, sequenced in a study of tumor-infiltrating lymphocytes in primary liver carcinoma. The input was approximately 500 ng total RNA; TCR beta cDNA was made from it with a constant-region primer. Amplification in three nested multiplex PCR rounds with slightly modified ARM-PCR gave rise to TCR beta libraries. TRBV1-TRBV30 forward primers and a C-beta reverse primer were used in the first two PCR rounds, which each ran for approximately 9 cycles. TCRdb reprocessed the multiplex PCR reads with MiXCR, giving one entry per CDR3 protein. The table has 300,000 to 400,000 distinct CDR3 sequences, almost 65% seen once. Blood RNA originated from unsorted whole blood, with germline DNA additionally extracted. Input material: peripheral blood. Receptors originate from a man aged 40-55 years with primary liver carcinoma and hepatitis B virus infection.

Worth noting for this clonotype: Relative to the germline gene, one junction end is altered; a read error may explain this. V is TRBV12-3 or TRBV12-4 and J is TRBJ2-3; tentative D call: TRBD2 (6 bases). CDR3 size: 19 residues. CDR3 in amino acids: CASTRRELAKWVSTDTQYF. The CDR3 DNA is TGTGCCAGCACCCGACGGGAACTAGCCAAGTGGGTGAGCACGGATACGCAGTATTTT.

This clonotype was found many times. The chain joins TRBV11-2 to TRBJ2-5, with unresolved D. The CDR3 consists of 14 residues. Trimming removed 3 bases from V and 3 bases from J, with 11 bases in between. Germline CDR1 reads SGHAT; CDR2 reads FQNNGV. CDR3 protein: CASSFGPEKETQYF. The CDR3 DNA is TGTGCCAGCAGCTTTGGTCCGGAGAAAGAGACCCAGTACTTC. The full variable domain, completed using reference TRBV11-2 and TRBJ2-5, is EAGVAQSPRYKIIEKRQSVAFWCNPISGHATLYWYQQILGQGPKLLIQFQNNGVVDDSQLPKDRFSAERLKGVDSTLKIQPAKLEDSAVYLCASSFGPEKETQYFGPGTRLLVL.

There are many counts of this clonotype. The chain combines TRBV4-2 with TRBJ2-1; TRBD1 might be the D (6 bases). V was cut by 2 bases and J by 15 bases, with 17 bases left in between. Looked up from germline, CDR1 is LGHNA and CDR2 is YNFKEQ. CDR3 length equals 13 residues. The CDR3 loop is CASSQTGTRLAFF. CDR3 sequence (DNA): TGTGCCAGCAGCCAAACCGGGACACGGCTAGCGTTCTTC.

This clonotype was observed a handful of times. V gene TRBV14 combines with J gene TRBJ1-2; 9 positions match TRBD1. Looked up from germline, CDR1 is SGHDN and CDR2 is FVKESK. With 0 bases clipped from V and 4 bases from J, the junction kept 6 bases outside the gene matches. The CDR3 has 16 amino acids. The CDR3 coding sequence is TGTGCCAGCAGCCAAGATACCCACAGGGGGCTCTATGGCTACACCTTC. This codes for CASSQDTHRGLYGYTF.

A note on this clonotype: A much bigger clone sits one base away, suggesting this may be a read error. The rearrangement uses TRBV6-1 and TRBJ1-5; 10 bases map to TRBD1. Germline assignment: CDR1 MNHNS and CDR2 SASEGT. The CDR3 contains 15 residues. The CDR3 reads CASAGQGRGNQPRHF. As DNA, the CDR3 is TGTGCCAGCGCGGGACAGGGGAGAGGCAATCAGCCCCGGCATTTT.

This clonotype was seen a few times. This chain connects TRBV5-1 to TRBJ2-1, with 9 bases identical to TRBD2. V lost 4 bases to trimming and J lost 3 bases; unmatched junction nucleotides: 5. In germline, CDR1 is SGHRS, CDR2 YFSETQ. CDR3 length: 15 amino acids. The CDR3: CASSPRLAVYNEQFF. CDR3 nucleotides: TGCGCCAGCAGCCCCCGACTAGCGGTCTACAATGAGCAGTTCTTC.

This clonotype was counted once. The gene calls are TRBV6-5 and TRBJ2-3, with D maybe TRBD2 (5 bases). Germline V gives CDR1 MNHEY, CDR2 SVGAGI. CDR3 size: 14 residues. V was cut by 9 bases and J by 2 bases, with 15 bases left in between. The CDR3 loop reads CARSPGIITDTQYF. CDR3 DNA: TGTGCCAGGAGCCCCGGGATAATCACAGATACGCAGTATTTT.

This clonotype was detected ten times or more. The chain uses TRBV29-1 and TRBJ2-7; TRBD1 matches 8 bases. The germline CDR1 and CDR2 sequences are SQVTM and ANQGSEA. The CDR3 is 16 amino acids. The V and J ends lost 1 base and 7 bases, in that order; junction bases with no gene match: 15. The CDR3 loop reads CSVEGTGSSPQLEQYF. CDR3 nucleotides: TGCAGCGTTGAAGGGACAGGGTCATCTCCCCAATTAGAGCAGTACTTC.

The chain joins TRBV6-5 to TRBJ2-1, with 10 bases lining up with TRBD2. This CDR3 region has 17 residues. J lost 9 bases, V lost 0 bases, and 11 bases had no gene match. Germline CDR1 is MNHEY and CDR2 is SVGAGI. The CDR3 DNA is TGTGCCAGCAGTTACTCTGCTAGCGGGAGCTGTCGGGTTGAGCAGTTCTTC. Its translation: CASSYSASGSCRVEQFF.

In regard to this clonotype: A read error is likely, as this CDR3 ends without the conserved phenylalanine or tryptophan. The DNA for the CDR3 is TGTGCCAGCAGCTTTCGGGGAGCGGGAGGGAGCACAGATACGCAGTATCTT. Translating it yields CASSFRGAGGSTDTQYL. The V gene is TRBV11-1, the J gene TRBJ2-3; 10 bases match TRBD2. The V and J ends lost 3 bases and 0 bases, in that order; junction bases with no gene match: 6. CDR1 is SGHAT and CDR2 is FQDESV in the germline V gene (reference sequence). CDR3 length: 17 residues.

For this clonotype: A read error may be the cause here, since a much bigger clone is one base away. This chain joins TRBV6-1 and TRBJ2-7, with TRBD2 as a possible D gene (5 bases). This CDR3 is 13 amino acids long. The germline CDR1 and CDR2 sequences are MNHNS and SASEGT. CDR3 in DNA: TGTGCCAGCAGTTCGACGACGGGATACGAGCACTACTTC. Its protein product is CASSSTTGYEHYF.

This clonotype was seen ten or more times. The chain joins TRBV12-3 or TRBV12-4 to TRBJ2-3; 14 nucleotides match TRBD2. V dropped 5 bases and J dropped 6; count of bases not matched to a gene: 4. The CDR3 is 15 residues long. The DNA for the CDR3 is TGTGCCAGCAGTCGACTAGCGGGAGGGCCTGATACGCAGTATTTT. It yields the protein CASSRLAGGPDTQYF.

As concerns this clonotype: One base away lies a much larger clone, so this may be a sequencing read error. This rearrangement joins TRBV6-1 to TRBJ2-3; 9 bases are a match to TRBD1. This CDR3 is 14 amino acids long. The V gene's germline CDR1 is MNHNS and CDR2 SASEGT. CDR3 loop: CASSEGQGLDTQNF. The CDR3 DNA sequence: TGTGCCAGCAGTGAGGGACAGGGCCTGGATACGCAGAATTTT.

Notes on this clonotype: This may be a read error, as it is one base from a much larger clone. This chain links TRBV4-3 with TRBJ2-1; no clear D gene. The CDR3 has 13 residues. Germline CDR1 LGHNA, CDR2 YSLEER. Written as DNA, the CDR3 is TGCGGCAGCAGCCATGCTTCTCGGAATGAGCAGTTCTTC. It translates to CGSSHASRNEQFF.

The chain carries TRBV7-9 and TRBJ2-7, with 8 bases identical to TRBD1. CDR1 SEHNR and CDR2 FQNEAQ come from the germline V gene (reference sequence). The CDR3 is 12 amino acids. V lost 4 bases and J lost 6; bases outside the gene matches: 2. CDR3 region: CASSSTGVEQYF. The CDR3 nucleotides read TGTGCCAGCAGCTCGACAGGGGTCGAGCAGTACTTC.

This clonotype was seen many times. The rearrangement uses TRBV12-3 or TRBV12-4 and TRBJ1-2; D possibly corresponds to TRBD1 (6 bases). The CDR3 contains 13 residues. V was trimmed by 5 bases and J by 6 bases, leaving 13 bases between them. CDR3 DNA: TGTGCCAGCAGTCAGGGGACTGCTGATGGCTACACCTTC. This gives the protein CASSQGTADGYTF.

The chain uses TRBV4-2 and TRBJ2-7; weak D call: TRBD1 (6 bases). With 1 base removed from V and 2 bases from J, the gap between germline ends came to 12 bases. Looked up from germline, CDR1 is LGHNA and CDR2 is YNFKEQ. CDR3 length: 15 amino acids. The CDR3 is CASSQARGKTYEQYF. The CDR3 DNA follows: TGTGCCAGCAGCCAAGCCAGGGGAAAGACCTACGAGCAGTACTTC.

The table lists this clonotype with many counts. The gene calls are TRBV11-2 and TRBJ2-3; D gene uncertain. Trimming cost V 5 bases and J 4 bases, with 13 bases left between them. Germline V CDR1 and CDR2: SGHAT, FQNNGV. The CDR3 totals 14 residues. DNA of the CDR3: TGTGCCAGCAGCCCACGGGCGTCGGCAGATACGCAGTATTTT. It is translated as CASSPRASADTQYF.

The chain has TRBV11-2 and TRBJ2-7; TRBD1 is a possible D gene (6 bases). The CDR3 totals 13 residues. With 11 bases removed from V and 2 bases from J, the gap between germline ends came to 16 bases. Germline V gene sequence: CDR1 SGHAT, CDR2 FQNNGV. This chain's CDR3 is CAGQLGDTYEQYF. The CDR3 coding sequence is TGTGCCGGCCAATTAGGGGACACCTACGAGCAGTACTTC.

This clonotype appeared many times. This chain connects TRBV29-1 to TRBJ2-7; 11 bases agree with TRBD2. This CDR3 is 16 amino acids long. The V segment lost 2 bases and the J segment 0 bases; nucleotides outside the gene matches: 6. The germline gives CDR1 SQVTM, CDR2 ANQGSEA. CDR3 protein: CSVELLAGATSYEQYF. CDR3 DNA sequence: TGCAGCGTTGAATTACTAGCGGGAGCGACCTCCTACGAGCAGTACTTC.

Turning to this clonotype: A much larger clone differs from this one at a single base, so this may be a read error. DNA for the CDR3: TGTGCCAGCAGTTGGACAACCAACACCGGGGAGCTGTTTTTT. Translating it yields CASSWTTNTGELFF. This chain connects TRBV12-3 or TRBV12-4 to TRBJ2-2; D possibly corresponds to TRBD1 (5 bases). The CDR3 has 14 amino acids. Trimming removed 4 bases from V and 2 bases from J, with 8 bases in between.

This chain connects TRBV29-1 to TRBJ2-5; no clear D gene. V lost 2 bases, J lost 10 bases, and 14 bases lay in between. Germline V gene sequence: CDR1 SQVTM, CDR2 ANQGSEA. There are 12 residues in the CDR3. The CDR3: CSVETVGKIQYF. CDR3 in DNA: TGCAGCGTTGAAACCGTAGGGAAGATCCAGTACTTC.

The J gene is TRBJ2-1, the V gene TRBV11-2; D may be TRBD2 (7 bases). V lost 3 bases, J lost 9 bases, and 21 bases lay in between. Germline-derived CDR1 and CDR2 are SGHAT and FQNNGV. The CDR3 covers 16 residues. DNA of the CDR3: TGTGCCAGCAGCTTCCCCCGCGGGGGCTCCTACGGTGAGCAGTTCTTC. Encoded protein: CASSFPRGGSYGEQFF.

This clonotype was seen many times. The V gene is TRBV6-5, the J gene TRBJ1-1, with 10 bases identical to TRBD1. Germline CDR1 MNHEY, CDR2 SVGAGI. V trimming: 5 bases; J trimming: 7 bases; junction bases outside the gene matches: 10. The CDR3 runs 15 residues. The CDR3 loop reads CASSLNDRGLHEAFF. For the CDR3, the DNA is TGTGCCAGCAGTCTTAACGACAGGGGGCTTCATGAAGCTTTCTTT.

The chain employs TRBV4-1 and TRBJ2-1, with 10 bases aligning to TRBD2. From germline, CDR1 is MGHRA and CDR2 YSYEKL. The V segment lost 0 bases and the J segment 4 bases; nucleotides outside the gene matches: 15. The length of the CDR3 is 20 residues. The CDR3 nucleotides are TGCGCCAGCAGCCAAGATCCGGGGCTAGCGGGGGAGGGTCAGTACAATGAGCAGTTCTTC. Its protein is CASSQDPGLAGEGQYNEQFF.

As for this clonotype: Since a much larger clone is just one base distant, this may be a read error. This chain joins TRBV4-1 and TRBJ2-7; TRBD2 matches at 9 bases. Germline V gene sequence: CDR1 MGHRA, CDR2 YSYEKL. After removal of 4 bases from V and 3 bases from J, the junction contained 7 bases not matched to a gene. This CDR3 region has 15 residues. The DNA of the CDR3 is TGCGCCAGCAGCCCCTGGACTAGCGCCCACTACGAGCAGTACTTC. Amino acid sequence: CASSPWTSAHYEQYF.